A single sample gave rise to the 4 T cell receptor beta chains below, sequenced in a study of T cells in Graves' hyperthyroidism and ophthalmopathy. RNA transcripts yielded amplified TCR beta CDR3 regions. RT-PCR in the first round (using the HTBI primer set) targeted the TCR CDR3. Using its own MiXCR run on the multiplex PCR reads, TCRdb lists one record per CDR3 protein. The sample has about 260,000 distinct CDR3 sequences; approximately 21% are singletons. The sequenced sample consisted of blood. The receptors were sampled from a man aged 30-40 years with Graves' ophthalmopathy.

This clonotype appeared a few times. The chain has TRBV12-3 or TRBV12-4 and TRBJ1-5; perhaps TRBD1 as D (5 bases). The CDR3 sequence is 14 residues long. V gave up 6 bases and J gave up 4 bases, with 13 bases separating them. CDR3 loop: CASSPGIPNQPQHF. In DNA form, the CDR3 reads TGTGCCAGCAGCCCAGGGATCCCGAATCAGCCCCAGCATTTT.

The CDR3 coding sequence is TGTGCCACCAGCAGACCCGGTTTCGGTCAGCCCCAGCATTTT. Protein product: CATSRPGFGQPQHF. This chain links TRBV15 with TRBJ1-5; unclear D gene. The CDR3 is made up of 14 amino acids. Per germline, CDR1 LNHNV and CDR2 YYDKDF (reference sequence). V was pared by 2 bases and J by 6 bases, with 11 bases between.

V usage is TRBV6-1 and J usage is TRBJ1-5, with D maybe TRBD1 (5 bases). The CDR3 has 15 residues. CDR1 MNHNS and CDR2 SASEGT come from the germline V gene. Trimming left V 6 bases short and J 1 base short, with 13 bases between. Here the CDR3 reads CASRLPGQSNQPQHF. The CDR3 DNA reads as TGTGCCAGCAGGCTACCAGGGCAGAGCAATCAGCCCCAGCATTTT.

This chain connects TRBV9 to TRBJ2-3; D is unclear. The length of the CDR3 is 14 residues. The germline V and J ends were trimmed by 0 bases and 1 base, with 6 bases remaining between them. Germline lookup yields CDR1 SGDLS and CDR2 YYNGEE. For the CDR3, the DNA is TGTGCCAGCAGCGTAGACCGGGGCACAGATACGCAGTATTTT. Amino acid sequence: CASSVDRGTDTQYF.